This TCR beta chain was obtained from a study of response to subunit inactivated influenza vaccine (dated by TCRdb to 2016 to 2018). The study in broad terms: The study used deep quantitative T cell receptor repertoire profiling to track responses to a trivalent subunit inactivated influenza vaccine. The investigation overall reported the following: According to the authors, only a limited number of new T cells may be recruited by each seasonal influenza vaccination.

Trimming takes 0 bases off V and 4 bases off J; junction bases not matched to a gene: 5. Taken from cysteine to phenylalanine, the CDR3 has 15 residues. The DNA shown is the 45-base CDR3, in frame from base 1. The germline V gene (reference sequence) supplies CDR1 SGHNT and CDR2 YYREEE. The library came from RT-PCR. TCRdb names Illumina HiSeq 2500 as the instrument used. Starting from the raw public reads, TCRdb applied fastp trimming at Q25, assembled clones with MiXCR and retained in-frame beta chains. One record per CDR3 amino acid sequence lists the most common genes and DNA. The sample records about 650,000 distinct CDR3 sequences, 15% to 19% of which are singletons. The ten top clones hold around 10% of the sample. Remarks on this clonotype: This clone's antigen is unknown. Qualities for individual bases were not recorded, and no much larger clone is one base off.

The chain employs TRBV5-4 and TRBJ2-5; TRBD1 fits 8 bases in the junction. This TCR derives from a man in his forties or fifties who received an inactivated influenza vaccine. Donor details come from another sample of the same person, matched by shared clones. The sequencing used PBMCs from blood, collected roughly 12 days after vaccination. The DNA is TGTGCCAGCAGCTTGGACCAGGGGGCTAGAGAGACCCAGTACTTC. Its protein is CASSLDQGARETQYF.